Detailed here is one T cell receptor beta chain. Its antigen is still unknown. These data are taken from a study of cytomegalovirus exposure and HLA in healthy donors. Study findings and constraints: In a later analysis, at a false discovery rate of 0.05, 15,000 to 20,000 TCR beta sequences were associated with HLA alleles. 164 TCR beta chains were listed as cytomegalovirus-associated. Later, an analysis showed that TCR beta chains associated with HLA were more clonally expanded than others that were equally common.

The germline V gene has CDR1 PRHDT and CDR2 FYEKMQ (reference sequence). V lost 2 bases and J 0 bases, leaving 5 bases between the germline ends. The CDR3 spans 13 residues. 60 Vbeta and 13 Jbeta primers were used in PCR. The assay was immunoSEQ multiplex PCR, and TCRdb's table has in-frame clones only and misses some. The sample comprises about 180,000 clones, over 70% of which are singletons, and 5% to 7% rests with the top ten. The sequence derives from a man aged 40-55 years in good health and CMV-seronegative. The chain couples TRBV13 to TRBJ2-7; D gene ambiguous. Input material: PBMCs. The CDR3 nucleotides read TGTGCCAGCAGCTTATGGAGCTCCTACGAGCAGTACTTC. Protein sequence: CASSLWSSYEQYF.